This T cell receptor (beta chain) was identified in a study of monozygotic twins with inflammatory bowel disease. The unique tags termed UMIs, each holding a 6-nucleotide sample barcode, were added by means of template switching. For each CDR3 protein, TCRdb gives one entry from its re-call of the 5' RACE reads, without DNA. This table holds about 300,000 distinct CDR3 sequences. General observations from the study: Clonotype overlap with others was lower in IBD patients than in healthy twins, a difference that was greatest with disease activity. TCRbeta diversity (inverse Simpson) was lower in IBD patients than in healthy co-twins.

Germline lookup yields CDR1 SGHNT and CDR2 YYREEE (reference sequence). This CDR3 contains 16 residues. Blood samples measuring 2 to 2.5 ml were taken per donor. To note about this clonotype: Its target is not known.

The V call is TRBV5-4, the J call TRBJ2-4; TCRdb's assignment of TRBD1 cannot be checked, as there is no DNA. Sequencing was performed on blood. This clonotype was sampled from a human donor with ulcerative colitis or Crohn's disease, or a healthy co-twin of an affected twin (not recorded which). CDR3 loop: CASSLDRDIAKNIQYF.